Below are 10 T cell receptor beta chains sequenced from a single sample in a study of monozygotic twins with inflammatory bowel disease. TCRdb reprocessed the 5' RACE reads and stores each CDR3 protein as one record, lacking DNA. Its listing shows around 100,000 distinct CDR3 sequences. Material: blood. The source of these receptors is a human donor with ulcerative colitis or Crohn's disease, or a healthy co-twin of an affected twin (not recorded which).

This chain connects TRBV18 to TRBJ2-1; TCRdb calls TRBD1, which cannot be checked without DNA. From germline, CDR1 is KGHSH and CDR2 LQKENI. CDR3 size: 15 residues. CDR3 sequence: CASSPGGGTYNEQFF.

This chain links TRBV6-4 with TRBJ1-1; TCRdb's D gene call, TRBD1, goes unchecked for lack of DNA. From germline, CDR1 is MRHNA and CDR2 SNTAGT. The CDR3 covers 14 residues. The CDR3 spells CASRGQKGNTEAFF.

The chain combines TRBV7-9 with TRBJ2-2; checking the TCRdb D call of TRBD2 is not possible without DNA. CDR3 length: 16 amino acids. The germline CDR1 and CDR2 sequences are SEHNR and FQNEAQ (reference sequence). Here the CDR3 reads CASSLGSGSYAGELFF.

This chain links TRBV30 with TRBJ2-7. The CDR3 is made up of 12 amino acids. Germline loops: CDR1 GTSNPN, CDR2 SVGIG (reference sequence). The CDR3 protein is CAWGTGVYEQYF.

The chain carries TRBV4-2 and TRBJ2-5; TCRdb's D gene call, TRBD2, goes unchecked for lack of DNA. The CDR3 loop spans 18 amino acids. CDR1 LGHNA and CDR2 YNFKEQ come from the germline V gene. CDR3 amino acids: CASSQDRGSTSGLRTQYF.

The CDR3 loop reads CASSSSRGGLNTEAFF. This chain joins TRBV12-3 or TRBV12-4 and TRBJ1-1; TCRdb lists TRBD1, though no DNA is available to test this call. The CDR3 extends over 16 amino acids.

V is TRBV18 and J is TRBJ1-5. The CDR3 spans 16 residues. CDR1 KGHSH and CDR2 LQKENI come from the germline V gene. CDR3 amino acids: CASSPQRTRDNQPQHF.

The chain has TRBV28 and TRBJ1-5; TCRdb indicates TRBD1, and absent DNA this call remains unverified. From germline, CDR1 is MDHEN and CDR2 SYDVKM. The CDR3 is 17 residues long. CDR3 amino acids: CASSLTGGSRGNQPQHF.

This chain connects TRBV20-1 to TRBJ1-5; TCRdb lists TRBD1, though no DNA is available to test this call. The germline gives CDR1 DFQATT, CDR2 SNEGSKA (reference sequence). This CDR3 comprises 20 residues. The CDR3 sequence is CSAAGSGPGTEIYSNQPQHF.

The chain has TRBV5-1 and TRBJ2-1; there is no DNA to check the TCRdb D call of TRBD1. The CDR3 consists of 14 residues. CDR1 and CDR2 from the germline V gene are SGHRS and YFSETQ. The CDR3 sequence: CASSLAGQGYEQFF.